The source of this T cell receptor beta chain is a study of blood T cells in healthy people across ages. Using a J-beta primer mix together with a sample-barcoded 5' primer, a second PCR was run for roughly 6 to 11 cycles. TCRdb re-called the 5' RACE reads through MiXCR, storing one row per CDR3 protein. The data contain 800,000 to 950,000 distinct CDR3 sequences, roughly 52% of them seen just once; the ten biggest clones take up under 15%. Between the trimmed V and J ends, which lost 5 bases and 6 bases, there was a span of 22 bases. Germline values: CDR1 LGHDT, CDR2 YNNKEL (reference sequence). This CDR3 has 16 amino acids. This clonotype was observed a few times.

Source material: blood. The receptor comes from a man younger than 40 in good health. V usage is TRBV3-1 and J usage is TRBJ1-2, with D perhaps TRBD1 (5 bases). The CDR3, as DNA: TGTGCCAGCAGCGAAAACTTACAGGCACAGGACGATGGCTACACCTTC. It codes for CASSENLQAQDDGYTF.